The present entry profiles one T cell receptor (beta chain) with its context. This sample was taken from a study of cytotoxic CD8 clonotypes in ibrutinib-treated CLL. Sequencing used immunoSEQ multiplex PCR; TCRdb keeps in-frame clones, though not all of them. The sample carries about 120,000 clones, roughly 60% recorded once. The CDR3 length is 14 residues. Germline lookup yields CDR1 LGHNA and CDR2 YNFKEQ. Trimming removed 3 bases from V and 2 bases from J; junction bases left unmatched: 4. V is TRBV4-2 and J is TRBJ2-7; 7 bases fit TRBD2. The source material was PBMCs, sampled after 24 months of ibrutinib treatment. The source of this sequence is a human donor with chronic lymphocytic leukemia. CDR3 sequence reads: CASSQASGPYEQYF. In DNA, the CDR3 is TGTGCCAGCAGCCAGGCTAGCGGTCCCTACGAGCAGTACTTC.